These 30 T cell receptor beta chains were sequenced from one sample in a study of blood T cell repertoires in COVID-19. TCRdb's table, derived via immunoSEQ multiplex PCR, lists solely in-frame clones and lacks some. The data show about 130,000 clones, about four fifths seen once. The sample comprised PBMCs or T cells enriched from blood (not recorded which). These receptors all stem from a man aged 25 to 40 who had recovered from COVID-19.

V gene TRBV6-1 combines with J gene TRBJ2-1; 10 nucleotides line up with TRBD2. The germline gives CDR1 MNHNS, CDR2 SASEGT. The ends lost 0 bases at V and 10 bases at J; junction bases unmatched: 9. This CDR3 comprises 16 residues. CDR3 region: CASSEAVQRGGEEQFF. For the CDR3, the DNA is TGTGCCAGCAGTGAAGCGGTCCAGCGGGGGGGCGAAGAGCAGTTCTTC.

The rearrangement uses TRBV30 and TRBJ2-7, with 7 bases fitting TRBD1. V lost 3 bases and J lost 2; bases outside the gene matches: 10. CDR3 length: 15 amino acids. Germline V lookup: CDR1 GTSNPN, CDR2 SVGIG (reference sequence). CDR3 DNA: TGTGCCTGGAGCTTCCCACAGGGGTCCACCTACGAGCAGTACTTC. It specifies CAWSFPQGSTYEQYF.

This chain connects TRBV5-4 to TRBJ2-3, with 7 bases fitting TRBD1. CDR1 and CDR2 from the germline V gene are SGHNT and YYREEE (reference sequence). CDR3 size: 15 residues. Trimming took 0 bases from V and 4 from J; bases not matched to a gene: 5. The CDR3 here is CASSLEGQSSDTQYF. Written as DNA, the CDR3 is TGTGCCAGCAGCTTGGAGGGACAGTCTTCAGATACGCAGTATTTT.

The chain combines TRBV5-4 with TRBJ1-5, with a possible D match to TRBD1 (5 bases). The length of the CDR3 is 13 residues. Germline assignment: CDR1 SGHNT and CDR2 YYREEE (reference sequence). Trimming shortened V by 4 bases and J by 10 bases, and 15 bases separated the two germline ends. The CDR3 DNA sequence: TGTGCCAGCAGCCCGACAGTGTTCGGACCCCAGCATTTT. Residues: CASSPTVFGPQHF.

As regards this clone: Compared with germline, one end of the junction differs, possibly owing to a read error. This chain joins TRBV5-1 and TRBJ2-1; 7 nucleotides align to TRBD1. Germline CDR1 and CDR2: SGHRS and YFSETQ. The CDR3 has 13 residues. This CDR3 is CASSFPYRDSAIF. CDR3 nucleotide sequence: TGCGCCAGCAGCTTCCCATATAGGGACAGTGCGATCTTC.

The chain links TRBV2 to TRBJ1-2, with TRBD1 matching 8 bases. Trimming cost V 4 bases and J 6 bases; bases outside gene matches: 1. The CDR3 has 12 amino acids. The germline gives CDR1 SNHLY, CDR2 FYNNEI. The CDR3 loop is CASSVTGDGYTF. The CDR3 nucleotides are TGTGCCAGCAGTGTGACAGGGGATGGCTACACCTTC.

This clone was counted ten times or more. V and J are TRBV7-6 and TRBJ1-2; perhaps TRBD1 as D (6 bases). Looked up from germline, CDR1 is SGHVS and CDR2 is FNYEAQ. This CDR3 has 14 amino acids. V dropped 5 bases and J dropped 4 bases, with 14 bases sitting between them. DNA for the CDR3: TGTGCCAGCAGCCCGAGCGGGGGCTTCTATGGCTACACCTTC. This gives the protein CASSPSGGFYGYTF.

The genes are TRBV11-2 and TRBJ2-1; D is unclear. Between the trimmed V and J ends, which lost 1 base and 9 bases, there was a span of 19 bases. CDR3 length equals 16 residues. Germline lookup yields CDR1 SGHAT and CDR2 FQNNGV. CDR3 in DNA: TGTGCCAGCAGCTTAGTCGGTGGATACAATGGCGGTGAGCAGTTCTTC. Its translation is CASSLVGGYNGGEQFF.

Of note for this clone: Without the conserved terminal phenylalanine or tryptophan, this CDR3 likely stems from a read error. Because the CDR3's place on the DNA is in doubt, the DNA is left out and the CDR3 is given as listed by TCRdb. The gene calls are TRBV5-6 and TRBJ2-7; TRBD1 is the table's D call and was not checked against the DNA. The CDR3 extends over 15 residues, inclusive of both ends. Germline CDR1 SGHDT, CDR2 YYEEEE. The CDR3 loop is CASSLARDRGPWPTI.

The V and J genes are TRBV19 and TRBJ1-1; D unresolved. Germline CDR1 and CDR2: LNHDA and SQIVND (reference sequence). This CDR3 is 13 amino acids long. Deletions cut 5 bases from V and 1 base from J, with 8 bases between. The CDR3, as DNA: TGTGCCAGTAGTTCACAAACGAACACTGAAGCTTTCTTT. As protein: CASSSQTNTEAFF.

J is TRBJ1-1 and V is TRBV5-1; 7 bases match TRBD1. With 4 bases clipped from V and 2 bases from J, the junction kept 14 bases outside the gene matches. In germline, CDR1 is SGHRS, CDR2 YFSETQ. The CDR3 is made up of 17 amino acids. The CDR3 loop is CASSQRTGGVLNTEAFF. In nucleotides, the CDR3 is TGCGCCAGCAGCCAACGGACAGGAGGAGTTTTAAACACTGAAGCTTTCTTT.

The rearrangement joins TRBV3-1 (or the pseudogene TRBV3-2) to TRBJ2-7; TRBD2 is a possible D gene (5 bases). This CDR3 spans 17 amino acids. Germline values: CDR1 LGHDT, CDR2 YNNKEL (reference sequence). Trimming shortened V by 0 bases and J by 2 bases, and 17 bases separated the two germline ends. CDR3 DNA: TGTGCCAGCAGCCAAGATCGTCCCAAGCGGCATACCTACGAGCAGTACTTC. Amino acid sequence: CASSQDRPKRHTYEQYF.

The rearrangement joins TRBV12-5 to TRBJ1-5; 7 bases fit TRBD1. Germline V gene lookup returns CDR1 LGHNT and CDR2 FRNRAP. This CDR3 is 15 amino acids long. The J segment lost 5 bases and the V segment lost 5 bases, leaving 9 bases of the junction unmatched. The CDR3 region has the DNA TGTGCTAGTGGTAACAATCAACAGGGGTATCAGCCCCAGCATTTT. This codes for CASGNNQQGYQPQHF.

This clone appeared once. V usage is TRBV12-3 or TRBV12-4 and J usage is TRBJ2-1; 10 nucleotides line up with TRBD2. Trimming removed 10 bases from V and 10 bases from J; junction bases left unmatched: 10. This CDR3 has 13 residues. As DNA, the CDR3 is TGTGCCACCCGGTCCGGGACTAGCGCCGAGCAGTTCTTC. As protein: CATRSGTSAEQFF.

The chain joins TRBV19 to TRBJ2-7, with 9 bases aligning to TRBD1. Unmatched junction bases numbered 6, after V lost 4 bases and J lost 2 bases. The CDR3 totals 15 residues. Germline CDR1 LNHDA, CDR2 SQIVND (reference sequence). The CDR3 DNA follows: TGTGCCAGTAGTAGCCTGGGACAGGGCACCTACGAGCAGTACTTC. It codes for CASSSLGQGTYEQYF.

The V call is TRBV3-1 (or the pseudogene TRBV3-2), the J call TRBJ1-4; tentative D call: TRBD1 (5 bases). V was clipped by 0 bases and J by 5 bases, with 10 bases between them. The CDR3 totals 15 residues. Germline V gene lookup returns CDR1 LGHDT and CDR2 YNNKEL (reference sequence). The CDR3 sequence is CASSQDTRVNEKLFF. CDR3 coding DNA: TGTGCCAGCAGCCAAGATACCAGGGTAAATGAAAAACTGTTTTTT.

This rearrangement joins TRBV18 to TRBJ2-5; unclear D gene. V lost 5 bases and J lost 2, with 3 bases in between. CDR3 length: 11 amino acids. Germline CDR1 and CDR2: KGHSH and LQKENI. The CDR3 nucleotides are TGTGCCAGCTCAGTACAAGAGACCCAGTACTTC. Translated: CASSVQETQYF.

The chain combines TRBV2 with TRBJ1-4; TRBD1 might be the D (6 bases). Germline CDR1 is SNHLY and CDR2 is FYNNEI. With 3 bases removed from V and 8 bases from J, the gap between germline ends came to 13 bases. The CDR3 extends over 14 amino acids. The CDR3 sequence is CASSEQGIGEKLFF. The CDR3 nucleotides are TGTGCCAGCAGTGAGCAGGGGATTGGGGAAAAACTGTTTTTT.

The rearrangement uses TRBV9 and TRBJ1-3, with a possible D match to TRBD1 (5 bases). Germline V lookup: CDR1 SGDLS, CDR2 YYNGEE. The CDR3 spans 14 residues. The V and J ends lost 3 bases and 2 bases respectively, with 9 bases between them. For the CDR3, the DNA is TGTGCCAGCAGCGAGGAAGGGGCTGGAAACACCATATATTTT. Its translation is CASSEEGAGNTIYF.

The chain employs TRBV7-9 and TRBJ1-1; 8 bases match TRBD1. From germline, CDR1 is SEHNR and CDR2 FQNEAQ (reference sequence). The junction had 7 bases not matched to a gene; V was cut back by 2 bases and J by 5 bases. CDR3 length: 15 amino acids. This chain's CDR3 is CASSLSAGGGTEAFF. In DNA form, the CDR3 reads TGTGCCAGCAGCTTATCTGCAGGGGGCGGAACTGAAGCTTTCTTT.

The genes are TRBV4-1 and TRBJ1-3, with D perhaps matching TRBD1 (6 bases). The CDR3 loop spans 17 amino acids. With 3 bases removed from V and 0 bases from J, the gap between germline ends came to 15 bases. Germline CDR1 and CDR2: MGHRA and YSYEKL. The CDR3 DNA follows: TGCGCCAGCAGCCACCCGGGCAGGGGCGGCTCTGGAAACACCATATATTTT. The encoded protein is CASSHPGRGGSGNTIYF.

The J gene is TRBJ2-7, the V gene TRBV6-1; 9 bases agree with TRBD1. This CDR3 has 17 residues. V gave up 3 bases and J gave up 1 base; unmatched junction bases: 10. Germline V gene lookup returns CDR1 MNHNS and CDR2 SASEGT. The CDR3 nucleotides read TGTGCCAGCAGTGAGGGGACAGGGTATCCCAATTCCTACGAGCAGTACTTC. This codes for CASSEGTGYPNSYEQYF.

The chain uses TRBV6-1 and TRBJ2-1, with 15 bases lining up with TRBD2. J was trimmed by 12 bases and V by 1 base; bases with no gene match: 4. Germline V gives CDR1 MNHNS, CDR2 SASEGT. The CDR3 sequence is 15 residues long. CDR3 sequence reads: CASSEGTSGGVVQFF. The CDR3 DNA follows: TGTGCCAGCAGTGAAGGGACTAGCGGGGGGGTTGTGCAGTTCTTC.

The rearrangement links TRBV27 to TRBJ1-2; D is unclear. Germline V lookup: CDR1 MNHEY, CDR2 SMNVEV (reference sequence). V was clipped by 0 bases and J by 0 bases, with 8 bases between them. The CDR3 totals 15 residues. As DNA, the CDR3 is TGTGCCAGCAGTTTATCGGGCCGCTCTAACTATGGCTACACCTTC. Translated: CASSLSGRSNYGYTF.

CDR3: CASSPRLADYEQYF. The CDR3 nucleotides are TGTGCCAGCTCACCGCGACTAGCGGACTACGAGCAGTACTTC. The rearrangement joins TRBV18 to TRBJ2-7, with TRBD2 matching over 9 bases. Germline CDR1 and CDR2: KGHSH and LQKENI. V dropped 3 bases and J dropped 3; count of bases not matched to a gene: 3. The CDR3 has 14 residues.

As DNA, the CDR3 is TGTGCCAGCAGTGAAGGTCGGGGGGAGTTCTTC. It specifies CASSEGRGEFF. J is TRBJ2-1 and V is TRBV25-1; 7 bases align to TRBD2. V shed 2 bases, J shed 14 bases, and the junction held 3 bases outside the gene matches. This CDR3 region has 11 residues. CDR1 MGHDK and CDR2 SYGVNS come from the germline V gene.

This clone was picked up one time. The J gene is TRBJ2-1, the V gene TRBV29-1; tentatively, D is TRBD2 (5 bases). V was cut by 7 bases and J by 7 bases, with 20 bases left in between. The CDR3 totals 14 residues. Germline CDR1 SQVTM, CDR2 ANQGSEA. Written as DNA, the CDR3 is TGCAGCGCCGCCGGCAGCGGCCTTTCGAATGAGCAGTTCTTC. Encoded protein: CSAAGSGLSNEQFF.

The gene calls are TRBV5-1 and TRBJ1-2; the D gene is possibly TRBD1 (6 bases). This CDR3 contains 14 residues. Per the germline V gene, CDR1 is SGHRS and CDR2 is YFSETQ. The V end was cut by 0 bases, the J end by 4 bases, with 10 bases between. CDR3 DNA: TGCGCCAGCAGCTTGGGGCAGGGGACCTATGGCTACACCTTC. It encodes CASSLGQGTYGYTF.

The CDR3 reads CASSLVGTGAYYGYTF. CDR3 nucleotides: TGTGCCAGCAGCTTAGTAGGGACAGGGGCCTACTATGGCTACACCTTC. This rearrangement joins TRBV7-9 to TRBJ1-2; 10 bases are shared with TRBD1. This CDR3 comprises 16 residues. Trimming took 1 base from V and 3 from J; bases not matched to a gene: 5. Per germline, CDR1 SEHNR and CDR2 FQNEAQ (reference sequence). The complete variable domain, with remaining parts taken from reference TRBV7-9 and TRBJ1-2, reads DTGVSQNPRHKITKRGQNVTFRCDPISEHNRLYWYRQTLGQGPEFLTYFQNEAQLEKSRLLSDRFSAERPKGSFSTLEIQRTEQGDSAMYLCASSLVGTGAYYGYTFGSGTRLTVV.

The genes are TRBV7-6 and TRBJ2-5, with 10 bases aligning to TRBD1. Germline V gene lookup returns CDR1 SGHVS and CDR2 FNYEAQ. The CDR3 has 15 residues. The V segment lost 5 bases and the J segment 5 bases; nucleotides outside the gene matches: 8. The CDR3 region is CASSREGTGVETQYF. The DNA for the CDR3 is TGTGCCAGCAGCCGGGAAGGGACAGGGGTCGAGACCCAGTACTTC.